This T cell receptor (beta chain) was captured in a study of cytomegalovirus exposure and HLA in healthy donors. Details on this clone: Its antigen is not identified.

Findings of the study overall: There were several of the most significant clusters that appeared linked to common viral pathogens in a later analysis. Both high specificity and high sensitivity reportedly marked the classifier's diagnosis of cytomegalovirus status.

The CDR3 has 16 amino acids. In germline, CDR1 is MGHRA, CDR2 YSYEKL. The J segment lost 0 bases and the V segment lost 4 bases, leaving 3 bases of the junction unmatched. The PCR made use of 60 Vbeta and 13 Jbeta primers. The method was immunoSEQ multiplex PCR; TCRdb's version includes in-frame clones alone and lacks a portion of them. The profile shows fewer than 150,000 clones, around three quarters of them singletons. The specimen was PBMCs. This chain connects TRBV4-1 to TRBJ2-5; 12 bases are shared with TRBD1. This clonotype originated in a human donor in good health. The CDR3 bases are TGCGCCAGCAGCCGAGGGACAGGGGGCGACCAAGAGACCCAGTACTTC. Protein sequence: CASSRGTGGDQETQYF.